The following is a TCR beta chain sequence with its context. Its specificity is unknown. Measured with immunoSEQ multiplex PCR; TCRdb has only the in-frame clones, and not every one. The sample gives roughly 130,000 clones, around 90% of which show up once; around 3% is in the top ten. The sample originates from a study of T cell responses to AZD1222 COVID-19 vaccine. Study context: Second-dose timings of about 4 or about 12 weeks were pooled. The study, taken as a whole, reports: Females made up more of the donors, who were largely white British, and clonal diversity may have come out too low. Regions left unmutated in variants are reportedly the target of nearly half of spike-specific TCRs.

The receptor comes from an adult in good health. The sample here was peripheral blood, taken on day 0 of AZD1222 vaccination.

The CDR3 loop reads CASSESRGPTIQYF. CDR3 DNA sequence: TGCGCCAGCAGTGAGTCGAGGGGCCCCACCATTCAGTACTTC. This chain uses TRBV10-2 with TRBJ2-4; D may correspond to TRBD1 or TRBD2 (5 bases each). This CDR3 comprises 14 residues. Trimming cost V 0 bases and J 9 bases, with 12 bases left between them. Germline CDR1 WSHSY, CDR2 SAAADI.